A single T cell receptor beta chain is shown here with its context. The antigen it binds to is not known. Qualities for individual bases were not recorded, and no much larger clone is one base off. Measured from the cysteine to the phenylalanine, the CDR3 is 19 residues long. Only the CDR3 portion is preserved as DNA: 57 bases, with reading frame beginning at the first base. V trim: 5 bases; J trim: 4 bases; unmatched bases: 17. CDR1 and CDR2 are read off the germline V gene as SGHTA and FQGNSA. After less than 13 days of culture, CD4+ T cells were isolated with the EasySep CD4+ T cell isolation kit. None of the healthy vaccine recipients had a prior SARS-CoV-2 infection, which was confirmed by nucleocapsid antibody tests that came back negative both before and after vaccination. On days 3 and 7, half of the culture medium was replaced with fresh IL-2-containing medium. Unless noted otherwise, every peptide stimulation condition was cultured in triplicate wells. Using Ficoll-Paque Plus gradient centrifugation, PBMC were separated from whole blood and then either used fresh or cryopreserved at -140C. Genomic DNA was extracted from cultured CD4+ T cells with the QIAamp micro DNA kit.

This record comes from a study of vaccination effects on CD4 cells after COVID-19 (dated 2022 in TCRdb). Regarding the study in general: To identify antigen-specific CD4+ T cell clonotypes by their expansion, the ViraFEST assay first stimulated PBMC with viral peptide pools and then applied TCR sequencing. Participants received two doses of either the BNT162b2 or the mRNA-1273 mRNA SARS-CoV-2 vaccine. Each well held 1.5 million to 2 million PBMC cultured in IMDM containing roughly 5% human AB serum, 8 to 10 IU/ml IL-2 and gentamicin, along with around 11 ug/ml peptides. The study compared SARS-CoV-2 spike-specific CD4+ TCR repertoires before and after mRNA vaccination in COVID-19 convalescent patients and infection-naive vaccine recipients. Altogether, some 10 COVID-19 convalescent patients and a few SARS-CoV-2-naive healthy vaccine recipients made up the full study. Cultures from other donors in the study were sequenced using the Oncomine TCR Beta short-read assay on an Illumina iSeq 100.

Findings and caveats that apply to the study as a whole: Among healthy vaccine recipients, nearly all vaccine-induced clones were SARS-CoV-2 mono-reactive, and only 1 of 255 was cross-reactive with common cold coronaviruses. At late post-vaccination timepoints, both infection-induced and vaccine-induced clones showed marked clonal contraction, consistent with waning T cell responses. The study was limited by a small number of convalescent patients and lacked early post-infection timepoints.

Library generation was performed with the immunoSEQ multiplex PCR assay. DNA from the cultured, isolated CD4+ T cells was subjected to TCR beta CDR3 sequencing. As for the authors' bioinformatics: Non-productive TCR sequences were removed, reads were trimmed to the CDR3 region, and CDR3s of at least 7 amino acids were retained. The MANAFEST web app was used to identify antigen-specific clonotypes by comparing expansion in peptide wells with expansion in reference cultures. To count as positive, a clone had to show expansion at FDR<0.05 compared with the reference and with all other wells, an odds ratio above 5, and a frequency above 0.1% in two replicate wells. A clonotype was defined as cross-reactive if the clonotype was significantly expanded both in SARS-CoV-2 spike wells and in at least one common cold coronavirus spike condition. Levenshtein distance calculated with the stringdist R package was used to assess CDR3 similarity, and unrooted trees were constructed with ape in R 3.6.1. TCRdb retrieved this table from immuneACCESS and kept in-frame rearrangements only. Not all clones are present; in checked studies, unresolved V genes account for under half, and no reason is known for the remainder. V, J and clone size are those of that table, while D and trimming were read from the DNA. Here the sample has fewer than 75,000 clones; 75% to 80% occur a single time. In total, the top ten clones hold about 2.1% of the sample.

The sequence joins TRBV7-2 to TRBJ2-6, with 7 bases matching TRBD2. The receptor was isolated from a human donor who received a COVID-19 vaccine. This material consisted of CD4+ T cells from PBMCs cultured without peptide, taken before COVID-19 vaccination. CDR3 region: CASSASGTTSPVGANVLTF. The DNA is TGTGCCAGCAGCGCTTCCGGGACTACGTCACCTGTGGGGGCCAACGTCCTGACTTTC.